The 2 T cell receptor beta chains in this list originate from one sample, sequenced in a study of shared clonotypes between healthy human individuals. The data were produced by immunoSEQ multiplex PCR, yet TCRdb's version contains in-frame clones alone and is incomplete. The sample yields about 2 million clones, roughly 94% seen once. Sample: naive CD4+ T cells sorted from blood. As for subset: CD45RA+ positively selected. These receptors were obtained from a man aged 18 to 30 in good health.

The gene calls are TRBV5-6 and TRBJ2-1; 8 bases line up with TRBD2. Trimming cost V 1 base and J 15 bases; bases outside gene matches: 9. The CDR3 covers 13 residues. CDR1 and CDR2 (germline): SGHDT, YYEEEE. Here the CDR3 DNA reads TGTGCCAGCAGCTTGAAACCCAGCGGGGGCCGGTTCTTC. As protein: CASSLKPSGGRFF.

V usage is TRBV10-3 and J usage is TRBJ2-6; D gene ambiguous. This CDR3 region has 18 residues. The V gene's germline CDR1 is ENHRY and CDR2 SYGVKD. V was shortened by 0 bases and J by 0 bases, with 12 bases between the two germline ends. CDR3 bases: TGTGCCATCAGTGAGTCTGGGCTCCTAAACTCTGGGGCCAACGTCCTGACTTTC. Its translation is CAISESGLLNSGANVLTF.